Following are 10 T cell receptor beta chains from one sample sequenced in a study of blood T cell repertoires in COVID-19. Data came from immunoSEQ multiplex PCR; TCRdb stores just in-frame clones and leaves some out. The sample lists under 250,000 clones, about four fifths occurring once. The sample consisted of peripheral blood. These receptors were collected from a woman aged 80 or older with acute or convalescent COVID-19.

The chain recombines TRBV25-1 with TRBJ1-2; TRBD1 is a possible D gene (5 bases). V was clipped by 6 bases and J by 8 bases, with 13 bases between them. This CDR3 comprises 12 residues. In germline, CDR1 is MGHDK, CDR2 SYGVNS. The CDR3 protein is CASRGGALGYTF. The CDR3 DNA reads TGTGCCAGCAGAGGCGGGGCGTTGGGCTACACCTTC.

The chain combines TRBV5-5 with TRBJ2-1; 7 bases agree with TRBD1. Germline V lookup: CDR1 SGHKS, CDR2 YYEKEE (reference sequence). The CDR3 sequence is 15 residues long. V lost 4 bases and J lost 3; bases outside the gene matches: 7. The CDR3: CASSTAGTDYNEQFF. As DNA, the CDR3 is TGTGCCAGCAGCACAGCCGGGACAGACTACAATGAGCAGTTCTTC.

CDR3 loop: CASSPAGNTIYF. In DNA form, the CDR3 reads TGTGCCAGCAGCCCTGCTGGAAACACCATATATTTT. The V gene is TRBV7-2, the J gene TRBJ1-3; D not certain. This CDR3 is built from 12 residues. Trimming stripped 5 bases from V and 2 bases from J, with 4 bases between. CDR1 is SGHTA and CDR2 is FQGNSA in the germline V gene. Combining the CDR3 with reference TRBV7-2 and TRBJ1-3 gives the whole variable domain GAGVSQSPSNKVTEKGKDVELRCDPISGHTALYWYRQSLGQGLEFLIYFQGNSAPDKSGLPSDRFSAERTGGSVSTLTIQRTQQEDSAVYLCASSPAGNTIYFGEGSWLTVV.

V usage is TRBV7-8 and J usage is TRBJ1-2; D gene unclear. This CDR3 has 13 residues. In germline, CDR1 is SGHVS, CDR2 FQNEAQ. V was shortened by 1 base and J by 4 bases, with 7 bases between the two germline ends. The DNA for the CDR3 is TGTGCCAGCAGCTTAGGTTTCGTCTATGGCTACACCTTC. It codes for CASSLGFVYGYTF.

This clone was recorded once. The genes are TRBV5-1 and TRBJ2-5, with 7 bases aligning to TRBD1. V shed 3 bases and J 4 bases; nucleotides not matched to a gene: 9. CDR3 length: 15 residues. The V gene's germline CDR1 is SGHRS and CDR2 YFSETQ. CDR3 nucleotide sequence: TGCGCCAGCAGCTCACGACAGGGTAACGGAGAGACCCAGTACTTC. Its protein is CASSSRQGNGETQYF.

This clone appeared a few times. J is TRBJ1-6 and V is TRBV2, with TRBD1 matching over 11 bases. V trimming: 6 bases; J trimming: 4 bases; junction bases outside the gene matches: 5. CDR1 SNHLY and CDR2 FYNNEI come from the germline V gene. CDR3 length equals 16 residues. CDR3 protein: CASREDRGRYNSPLHF. The DNA for the CDR3 is TGTGCCAGCAGGGAGGACAGGGGGCGTTATAATTCACCCCTCCACTTT.

The chain links TRBV5-4 to TRBJ1-3; 7 bases fit TRBD1. Unmatched junction bases numbered 2, after V lost 2 bases and J lost 3 bases. The germline gives CDR1 SGHNT, CDR2 YYREEE (reference sequence). CDR3 length: 14 amino acids. The CDR3 spells CASSFGTDGNTIYF. The CDR3 DNA sequence: TGTGCCAGCAGCTTCGGGACAGATGGAAACACCATATATTTT.

The chain combines TRBV12-3 or TRBV12-4 with TRBJ2-5; D is possibly TRBD2 (7 bases). The CDR3 spans 13 residues. Trimming cost V 7 bases and J 7 bases, with 16 bases left between them. This CDR3 reads CASTPRGGGTQYF. The DNA of the CDR3 is TGTGCCAGCACCCCCCGAGGGGGGGGGACCCAGTACTTC.

The genes are TRBV27 and TRBJ1-4, with unresolved D. V shed 6 bases and J shed 0 bases, with 5 bases lying between them. The CDR3 length is 13 residues. The V gene's germline CDR1 is MNHEY and CDR2 SMNVEV (reference sequence). Written as DNA, the CDR3 is TGTGCCAGCAGGACTGCAACTAATGAAAAACTGTTTTTT. This codes for CASRTATNEKLFF.

This clone was recorded once. This chain connects TRBV19 to TRBJ1-2; D is perhaps TRBD1 (6 bases). Germline V gene data show CDR1 as LNHDA and CDR2 as SQIVND (reference sequence). With 4 bases removed from V and 2 bases from J, the gap between germline ends came to 14 bases. The CDR3 has 15 residues. The CDR3 loop is CASSTAHTGNYGYTF. The CDR3 DNA reads as TGTGCCAGTAGTACCGCCCACACAGGGAACTATGGCTACACCTTC.